The rows below give T cell receptor beta chains drawn from one sample of a study of cytomegalovirus exposure and HLA in healthy donors. The protocol was immunoSEQ multiplex PCR, while the TCRdb copy is restricted to in-frame clones and leaves out a portion. The repertoire has roughly 110,000 clones, 60% to 85% of them found once; the top ten carry roughly 3%. The sequenced material came from PBMCs. These receptors were taken from a female donor in good health and CMV-seronegative. Each CDR3 is given with its conserved first and last residue. A D gene is named only where the DNA matches it firmly. Clone size appears in some rows only: once, few, many, or a class for an expanded clone.

.	TRBJ2-2	once	TRBV4-3	CASSQWAGMATGELFF	TGCGCCAGCAGCCAATGGGCGGGGATGGCGACCGGGGAGCTGTTTTTT
.	TRBJ2-7	.	TRBV30	CAWTRGASYEQYF	TGTGCCTGGACCAGGGGGGCCTCCTACGAGCAGTACTTC
TRBD1	TRBJ2-5	.	TRBV7-9	CASSPAGTETQETQYF	TGTGCCAGCAGCCCCGCCGGGACAGAGACTCAAGAGACCCAGTACTTC
TRBD1	TRBJ2-5	.	TRBV7-2	CASSIHRGLKTQYF	TGTGCCAGCAGCATTCACAGGGGGCTGAAGACCCAGTACTTC
.	TRBJ2-1	once	TRBV10-1	CASRSSSYNEQFF	TGCGCCAGCAGGAGTAGCTCCTACAATGAGCAGTTCTTC
TRBD1	TRBJ1-2	.	TRBV9	CASSVDVDRANYGYTF	TGTGCCAGCAGCGTAGACGTAGACAGGGCTAACTATGGCTACACCTTC
.	TRBJ1-1	few	TRBV7-9	CASSLGSGEAFF	TGTGCCAGCAGCTTAGGATCGGGGGAAGCTTTCTTT
TRBD1	TRBJ2-1	.	TRBV7-6	CASSSRTGQSYNEQFF	TGTGCCAGCAGCTCGAGGACAGGTCAATCCTACAATGAGCAGTTCTTC
TRBD1	TRBJ2-5	.	TRBV14	CASSPRQGGETQYF	TGTGCCAGCAGCCCTCGACAGGGGGGAGAGACCCAGTACTTC
TRBD1	TRBJ1-2	.	TRBV5-6	CASRGQGDGYTF	TGTGCCAGCAGGGGACAGGGTGATGGCTACACCTTC
.	TRBJ1-2	few	TRBV27	CASSFGPAGYGYTF	TGTGCCAGCAGTTTCGGACCGGCGGGCTATGGCTACACCTTC
.	TRBJ2-2	.	TRBV27	CASSLKGAYTGELFF	TGTGCCAGCAGCCTGAAAGGGGCCTACACCGGGGAGCTGTTTTTT
.	TRBJ2-7	once	TRBV7-2	CASSLAEGKGYEQYF	TGTGCCAGCAGCTTAGCTGAGGGAAAGGGCTACGAGCAGTACTTC
.	TRBJ1-2	once	TRBV7-9	CASSLDTGYGYTF	TGTGCCAGCAGCTTAGACACAGGGTATGGCTACACCTTC
TRBD1	TRBJ1-4	few	TRBV6-5	CASSYDYRGEKLFF	TGTGCCAGCAGTTACGACTACAGGGGTGAAAAACTGTTTTTT
.	TRBJ2-3	once	TRBV27	CASSKGLGRDTQYF	TGTGCCAGCAGCAAGGGATTGGGGAGGGATACGCAGTATTTT
TRBD2	TRBJ2-3	once	TRBV30	CAWGTRIGTDTQYF	TGTGCCTGGGGGACTAGGATAGGAACAGATACGCAGTATTTT
.	TRBJ1-5	.	TRBV10-3	CAISDRLYQPQHF	TGTGCCATCAGCGACAGGTTGTATCAGCCCCAGCATTTT
.	TRBJ1-2	.	TRBV10-3	CAISESGAGTGSFGYTF	TGTGCCATCAGTGAGTCCGGGGCGGGAACCGGCAGTTTCGGCTACACCTTC
TRBD1	TRBJ1-2	.	TRBV2	CATRDSLQPPAYGYTF	TGTGCCACCAGGGACAGCCTTCAACCGCCGGCCTATGGCTACACCTTC
.	TRBJ1-6	few	TRBV5-4	CASTLGGAVRPSPLHF	TGTGCCAGCACCCTGGGGGGGGCCGTGCGCCCATCACCCCTCCACTTT
.	TRBJ2-7	many	TRBV6-5	CASSYRRMGAQEQYF	TGTGCCAGCAGTTACCGGCGTATGGGGGCTCAGGAGCAGTACTTC
TRBD2	TRBJ2-2	.	TRBV18	CASSRTSGAKNTGELFF	TGTGCCAGCTCGCGGACTAGCGGGGCCAAGAACACCGGGGAGCTGTTTTTT
TRBD2	TRBJ2-1	once	TRBV9	CASSHTTSGVDNEQFF	TGTGCCAGCAGCCACACGACTAGCGGGGTTGACAATGAGCAGTTCTTC
.	TRBJ2-7	.	TRBV30	CAWRGGSYEQYF	TGTGCCTGGAGGGGGGGTTCCTACGAGCAGTACTTC
.	TRBJ2-7	.	TRBV19	CASSIGGGPSYEQYF	TGTGCCAGTAGTATAGGAGGAGGGCCCTCCTACGAGCAGTACTTC
TRBD1	TRBJ1-2	.	TRBV6-1	CASSDEAGGTRIYGYTF	TGTGCCAGCAGTGATGAGGCAGGGGGGACCCGTATCTATGGCTACACCTTC
.	TRBJ2-7	.	TRBV10-2	CASSESETYEQYF	TGCGCCAGCAGTGAGTCGGAGACCTACGAGCAGTACTTC
.	TRBJ1-4	.	TRBV7-2	CASSLLQGEKLFF	TGTGCCAGCAGCTTACTGCAGGGCGAGAAACTGTTTTTT
TRBD1	TRBJ1-1	.	TRBV29-1	CSASQGAYTEAFF	TGCAGCGCCAGCCAGGGGGCTTACACTGAAGCTTTCTTT
TRBD2	TRBJ2-1	once	TRBV4-1	CASSQDLSGASGDNEQFF	TGCGCCAGCAGCCAAGATCTAAGTGGGGCTAGCGGAGACAATGAGCAGTTCTTC
.	TRBJ2-2	.	TRBV18	CASSPWHLTNTGELFF	TGTGCCAGCTCACCATGGCATTTAACGAACACCGGGGAGCTGTTTTTT
TRBD1	TRBJ2-7	.	TRBV9	CASSPRDRVTYEQYF	TGTGCCAGCAGCCCCCGGGACAGGGTAACCTACGAGCAGTACTTC
.	TRBJ2-5	.	TRBV5-1	CASSGRLAGRETQYF	TGCGCCAGCAGCGGTCGGCTAGCAGGTCGGGAGACCCAGTACTTC
TRBD1	TRBJ1-4	few	TRBV7-9	CASSPGGTNEKLFF	TGTGCCAGCAGCCCAGGGGGGACTAATGAAAAACTGTTTTTT